This TCR beta chain was sequenced for a study of blood T cell repertoires in COVID-19. On the study more broadly: The United States, Italy and Spain supplied acute and convalescent COVID-19 samples. T cells, B-cell-depleted T cells, or PBMCs supplied cDNA or gDNA.

As processed by the authors: Amplifying reference gene primers gave estimates of nucleated cell counts. The method was immunoSEQ multiplex PCR; TCRdb's version includes in-frame clones alone and lacks a portion of them. The DNA was the basis for D and trimming; V, J and clone size are from that table. The table has roughly 280,000 clones, approximately 91% seen once. Followed longitudinally, the Seattle patients had been enrolled during active infection. This receptor was taken from a woman aged 25 to 39 with COVID-19, enrolled during active disease. Sequencing was performed on peripheral blood.

The CDR3 is CASSIRAVGTGAYEQYF. The CDR3 bases are TGTGCCAGTAGTATAAGAGCCGTCGGGACAGGGGCCTACGAGCAGTACTTC. This chain connects TRBV19 to TRBJ2-7; TRBD1 agrees at 10 bases. This CDR3 comprises 17 residues. Trimming took 2 bases from V and 2 from J; bases not matched to a gene: 9. Looked up from germline, CDR1 is LNHDA and CDR2 is SQIVND (reference sequence). Combining the CDR3 with reference TRBV19 and TRBJ2-7 gives the whole variable domain DGGITQSPKYLFRKEGQNVTLSCEQNLNHDAMYWYRQDPGQGLRLIYYSQIVNDFQKGDIAEGYSVSREKKESFPLTVTSAQKNPTAFYLCASSIRAVGTGAYEQYFGPGTRLTVT.